What follows describes a single TCR beta chain. These data are taken from a study of blood T cell repertoires in COVID-19. The table came from immunoSEQ multiplex PCR; TCRdb's copy has only in-frame clones and leaves some out. The sample yields approximately 250,000 clones, about 88% seen once. The CDR3 contains 16 residues. Germline CDR1 and CDR2: SQVTM and ANQGSEA. Trimming shortened V by 8 bases and J by 1 base, and 23 bases separated the two germline ends. The clonotype was recovered from a middle-aged man with acute or convalescent COVID-19. The sample comprised peripheral blood. The rearrangement joins TRBV29-1 to TRBJ1-2; tentatively, D is TRBD1 (6 bases). The CDR3 loop is CSLPRAQTGINYGYTF. The CDR3 region has the DNA TGCAGCCTACCGAGGGCCCAGACAGGTATTAACTATGGCTACACCTTC.